The present entry profiles one T cell receptor (beta chain) with its context. Antigen specificity is unknown. This record comes from a study of T-cell memory formation after mild COVID-19. The overall study: TCR clusters showed largely donor specificity.

Findings and caveats of the study: Memory sampled before infection contained some responding clones, suggesting cross-reactive memory joined.

Germline CDR1 reads ENHRY; CDR2 reads SYGVKD. The J segment lost 6 bases and the V segment lost 6 bases, leaving 7 bases of the junction unmatched. This CDR3 has 14 amino acids. Libraries for TCRalpha and TCRbeta carried sample barcodes and unique molecular identifiers via 5'RACE. TCRdb itself ran the 5' RACE reads through MiXCR, one entry per CDR3 protein. The table includes about 250,000 distinct CDR3 sequences, approximately 15% detected once. Sequencing was done on a sample of PBMCs or a T cell subset sorted from them (not recorded which). The sequence came from an adult woman who had mild COVID-19 (a few samples of this study predate the infection). Cell type and time point are not known. The chain is built from TRBV10-3 and TRBJ2-2, with TRBD2 identical over 7 bases. In DNA, the CDR3 is TGTGCCATCAGGCAAAGCGGGATGGCCGGGGAGCTGTTTTTT. Translated: CAIRQSGMAGELFF.